The 31 T cell receptor beta chains below all came from one sample that was sequenced in a study of technical replicates of blood from a few donors. Here immunoSEQ multiplex PCR was the method, and the copy in TCRdb shows in-frame clones only, minus some. The data hold some 79,000 clones, with roughly 92% observed a single time. Sequencing was done on a sample of T cells isolated from PBMCs. These receptors were obtained from a human donor in good health.

The CDR3 DNA sequence: TGTGCCAGCAGCCAAGAGGAGATCCAAGGAAACACCATATATTTT. Translated: CASSQEEIQGNTIYF. The gene calls are TRBV4-2 and TRBJ1-3; D uncertain. CDR1 is LGHNA, CDR2 YNFKEQ, per germline. V lost 0 bases and J 4 bases, leaving 10 bases between the germline ends. This CDR3 is built from 15 residues.

About this clone: The junction departs from the called germline gene at one end, perhaps through a read error. This chain connects TRBV28 to TRBJ2-4, with 9 bases aligning to TRBD1. The CDR3 consists of 13 residues. Germline assignment: CDR1 MDHEN and CDR2 SYDVKM. The CDR3 reads CASSKRTGDNRGF. Written as DNA, the CDR3 is TGTGCCAGCAGTAAGCGGACAGGGGACAATAGAGGCTTC. The full variable domain, completed using reference TRBV28 and TRBJ2-4, is DVKVTQSSRYLVKRTGEKVFLECVQDMDHENMFWYRQDPGLGLRLIYFSYDVKMKEKGDIPEGYSVSREKKERFSLILESASTNQTSMYLCASSKRTGDNRGFGAGTRLSVL.

The V and J genes are TRBV18 and TRBJ1-4; D not resolved. Germline V lookup: CDR1 KGHSH, CDR2 LQKENI. The V end was cut by 3 bases, the J end by 14 bases, with 13 bases between. The CDR3 is 12 residues long. The CDR3 here is CASSPSPGQLFF. For the CDR3, the DNA is TGTGCCAGCTCACCGAGCCCAGGCCAGCTGTTTTTT.

V gene TRBV6-5 combines with J gene TRBJ2-1, with 8 bases fitting TRBD2. After removal of 4 bases from V and 8 bases from J, the junction contained 13 bases not matched to a gene. The CDR3 is made up of 16 amino acids. The germline V gene encodes CDR1 MNHEY and CDR2 SVGAGI. The CDR3 coding sequence is TGTGCCAGCAGTTCTGAGTCCAGCGGGAGTGAGGATGAGCAGTTCTTC. It translates to CASSSESSGSEDEQFF.

This clone has just a few counts. J is TRBJ1-1 and V is TRBV20-1; 9 bases line up with TRBD1. CDR1 and CDR2 from the germline V gene are DFQATT and SNEGSKA (reference sequence). V trimming: 6 bases; J trimming: 9 bases; junction bases outside the gene matches: 5. CDR3 size: 11 residues. The CDR3 bases are TGCAGTGCAAAGGACAGGGGCCAAGCTTTCTTT. Translation gives CSAKDRGQAFF.

V gene TRBV7-9 combines with J gene TRBJ2-1; TRBD1 agrees at 7 bases. With 1 base clipped from V and 4 bases from J, the junction kept 4 bases outside the gene matches. This CDR3 has 15 amino acids. Germline CDR1 and CDR2: SEHNR and FQNEAQ (reference sequence). The CDR3 DNA is TGTGCCAGCAGCTTAGGAGGGGGCCAGTACAATGAGCAGTTCTTC. It specifies CASSLGGGQYNEQFF.

The chain recombines TRBV2 with TRBJ2-3, with a possible D match to TRBD2 (5 bases). Trimming removed 0 bases from V and 0 bases from J, with 13 bases in between. CDR1 and CDR2 (germline): SNHLY, FYNNEI. This CDR3 contains 17 residues. As DNA, the CDR3 is TGTGCCAGCAGTGAAGCGCGGAGCGGTGCTAGCACAGATACGCAGTATTTT. Translation: CASSEARSGASTDTQYF.

V and J are TRBV2 and TRBJ2-7; D is unclear. The length of the CDR3 is 11 residues. CDR1 and CDR2 from the germline V gene are SNHLY and FYNNEI. The V end lost 11 bases, the J end lost 0 bases, and 8 bases lay between the germline ends. The CDR3 sequence: CALRSSYEQYF. Written as DNA, the CDR3 is TGTGCCCTGAGGAGCTCCTACGAGCAGTACTTC. Together with reference TRBV2 and TRBJ2-7, the CDR3 gives the full variable domain: EPEVTQTPSHQVTQMGQEVILRCVPISNHLYFYWYRQILGQKVEFLVSFYNNEISEKSEIFDDQFSVERPDGSNFTLKIRSTKLEDSAMYFCALRSSYEQYFGPGTRLTVT.

The chain couples TRBV28 to TRBJ1-3; TRBD1 might be the D (6 bases). V was trimmed by 5 bases and J by 7 bases, leaving 12 bases between them. Germline V CDR1 and CDR2: MDHEN, SYDVKM. The CDR3 covers 13 residues. CDR3 bases: TGTGCCAGCAGTGAAGGACAGAGCAACACCATATATTTT. Protein sequence: CASSEGQSNTIYF. The variable domain in full, completed from reference TRBV28 and TRBJ1-3, reads DVKVTQSSRYLVKRTGEKVFLECVQDMDHENMFWYRQDPGLGLRLIYFSYDVKMKEKGDIPEGYSVSREKKERFSLILESASTNQTSMYLCASSEGQSNTIYFGEGSWLTVV.

V is TRBV5-1 and J is TRBJ2-5, with 9 nucleotides matching TRBD1. There are 14 residues in the CDR3. V was clipped by 4 bases and J by 5 bases; unmatched bases: 6. The germline V gene has CDR1 SGHRS and CDR2 YFSETQ. The CDR3, as DNA: TGCGCCAGCAGCAAGGGACAGGGAATCGAGACCCAGTACTTC. Translation: CASSKGQGIETQYF.

The chain has TRBV27 and TRBJ2-1; 7 bases align to TRBD1. Germline V gene sequence: CDR1 MNHEY, CDR2 SMNVEV (reference sequence). This CDR3 contains 14 residues. V gave up 5 bases and J gave up 4 bases; unmatched junction bases: 5. CDR3 DNA sequence: TGTGCCAGCAGTGTTGGACAGGCTTACAATGAGCAGTTCTTC. Its translation: CASSVGQAYNEQFF.

This sequence joins TRBV10-3 and TRBJ1-2; TRBD1 matches 8 bases. The CDR3 totals 16 residues. Looked up from germline, CDR1 is ENHRY and CDR2 is SYGVKD. V lost 4 bases, J lost 4 bases, and 11 bases stayed unmatched. The CDR3 sequence: CAISGPGQGPGYGYTF. In DNA form, the CDR3 reads TGTGCCATCAGTGGTCCCGGACAGGGTCCGGGCTATGGCTACACCTTC.

The chain recombines TRBV6-5 with TRBJ2-2, with D maybe TRBD2 (5 bases). Trimming removed 10 bases from V and 2 bases from J, with 14 bases in between. Looked up from germline, CDR1 is MNHEY and CDR2 is SVGAGI. The CDR3 loop spans 14 amino acids. The CDR3 DNA sequence: TGTGCCACCAGGTGGACTCCCAACACCGGGGAGCTGTTTTTT. Its translation: CATRWTPNTGELFF.

Written as DNA, the CDR3 is TGTGCCACCAGCAGAGATATCGGGACGAACACCGGGGAGCTGTTTTTT. It encodes CATSRDIGTNTGELFF. The genes are TRBV15 and TRBJ2-2; tentatively, D is TRBD2 (5 bases). In germline, CDR1 is LNHNV, CDR2 YYDKDF (reference sequence). CDR3 length: 16 amino acids. V dropped 0 bases and J dropped 0 bases, with 8 bases sitting between them.

V usage is TRBV5-1 and J usage is TRBJ2-2, with 7 nucleotides matching TRBD1. The CDR3 totals 15 residues. CDR1 and CDR2 from the germline V gene are SGHRS and YFSETQ. The V gene end was trimmed by 3 bases and the J gene end by 0 bases; junction bases not matched to a gene: 2. CDR3 nucleotide sequence: TGCGCCAGCAGCTCGGGACAGTCGAACACCGGGGAGCTGTTTTTT. This gives the protein CASSSGQSNTGELFF.

As regards this clone: Other DNA sequences in the same sample also yield this CDR3. The chain combines TRBV25-1 with TRBJ2-5; 7 positions agree with TRBD1. The CDR3 loop spans 14 amino acids. V gave up 3 bases and J gave up 5 bases; unmatched junction bases: 6. CDR1 and CDR2 (germline): MGHDK, SYGVNS. The CDR3 DNA reads TGTGCCAGCAGTGACCCGACAGGGTTCGAGACCCAGTACTTC. It yields the protein CASSDPTGFETQYF. Filled out from reference TRBV25-1 and TRBJ2-5, the complete variable domain reads EADIYQTPRYLVIGTGKKITLECSQTMGHDKMYWYQQDPGMELHLIHYSYGVNSTEKGDLSSESTVSRIRTEHFPLTLESARPSHTSQYLCASSDPTGFETQYFGPGTRLLVL.

This chain joins TRBV7-9 and TRBJ2-3, with D perhaps matching TRBD2 (5 bases). V lost 9 bases and J lost 1, with 14 bases in between. CDR3 size: 14 residues. Germline values: CDR1 SEHNR, CDR2 FQNEAQ (reference sequence). The CDR3 nucleotides read TGTGCCAGTACTCCCGGGGATCGCACAGATACGCAGTATTTT. Its translation is CASTPGDRTDTQYF.

The count of this clone is one. The genes are TRBV6-1 and TRBJ2-5; 8 bases are a match to TRBD2. This CDR3 region has 14 residues. The V segment lost 6 bases and the J segment 1 base; nucleotides outside the gene matches: 4. The germline gives CDR1 MNHNS, CDR2 SASEGT. CDR3 coding DNA: TGTGCCAGCAGCCTTAGCGGGGTCCAAGAGACCCAGTACTTC. It codes for CASSLSGVQETQYF.

This clone showed up just a few times. The rearrangement joins TRBV2 to TRBJ2-2; D is undetermined. V lost 5 bases and J 7 bases, leaving 14 bases between the germline ends. The CDR3 contains 14 residues. CDR1 SNHLY and CDR2 FYNNEI come from the germline V gene. The DNA for the CDR3 is TGTGCCAGCAGTTATGAGGCAACGGTCGGGGAGCTGTTTTTT. Translated, it gives CASSYEATVGELFF.

Written as DNA, the CDR3 is TGTGCCAGCAGTTCCAGTTCCGTCCCTGGAAACACCATATATTTT. This codes for CASSSSSVPGNTIYF. The chain recombines TRBV27 with TRBJ1-3; D remains ambiguous. With 4 bases removed from V and 2 bases from J, the gap between germline ends came to 12 bases. The CDR3 has 15 amino acids. Looked up from germline, CDR1 is MNHEY and CDR2 is SMNVEV (reference sequence).

This clone came up once. The chain combines TRBV11-2 with TRBJ2-7, with a tentative D call TRBD1 (6 bases). The germline V and J ends were trimmed by 5 bases and 1 base, with 15 bases remaining between them. Germline CDR1 and CDR2: SGHAT and FQNNGV. The CDR3 contains 15 residues. The CDR3 DNA reads as TGTGCCAGCAGCCTGGGACACCCCTCGTCCTACGAGCAGTACTTC. It translates to CASSLGHPSSYEQYF.

The chain has TRBV30 and TRBJ1-2, with 8 bases lining up with TRBD1. The germline V gene encodes CDR1 GTSNPN and CDR2 SVGIG (reference sequence). V was clipped by 4 bases and J by 5 bases; unmatched bases: 15. The CDR3 contains 16 residues. The CDR3 protein is CAWKGGATGDFYGYTF. CDR3 sequence (DNA): TGTGCCTGGAAGGGAGGGGCGACAGGGGACTTTTATGGCTACACCTTC.

The V gene is TRBV30, the J gene TRBJ1-1; TRBD1 is a possible D gene (6 bases). Trimming removed 2 bases from V and 5 bases from J, with 21 bases in between. In germline, CDR1 is GTSNPN, CDR2 SVGIG (reference sequence). The CDR3 covers 16 residues. CDR3 sequence: CAWSPRTARRWTEAFF. CDR3 nucleotides: TGTGCCTGGAGTCCCCGGACAGCCAGGCGTTGGACTGAAGCTTTCTTT.

This rearrangement joins TRBV6-5 to TRBJ1-1; the D gene is possibly TRBD1 (6 bases). This CDR3 is built from 15 residues. The V and J ends lost 2 bases and 1 base respectively, with 11 bases between them. From germline, CDR1 is MNHEY and CDR2 SVGAGI. The CDR3 loop reads CASSYPGQKNTEAFF. The CDR3 DNA is TGTGCCAGCAGTTACCCCGGACAGAAGAACACTGAAGCTTTCTTT.

The rearrangement links TRBV5-1 to TRBJ2-3; 12 bases are a match to TRBD2. This CDR3 is built from 17 residues. The germline V gene encodes CDR1 SGHRS and CDR2 YFSETQ. V was pared by 4 bases and J by 6 bases, with 12 bases of the junction left unmatched. The CDR3 loop reads CASSLETSGRYADTQYF. The CDR3 DNA reads as TGCGCCAGCAGCCTGGAGACTAGCGGGAGATATGCCGATACGCAGTATTTT. The variable domain in full, completed from reference TRBV5-1 and TRBJ2-3, reads KAGVTQTPRYLIKTRGQQVTLSCSPISGHRSVSWYQQTPGQGLQFLFEYFSETQRNKGNFPGRFSGRQFSNSRSEMNVSTLELGDSALYLCASSLETSGRYADTQYFGPGTRLTVL.

The genes are TRBV7-3 and TRBJ2-1, with 9 bases matching TRBD2. Germline trimming cut 2 bases from V and 7 bases from J; bases unmatched to any gene: 9. Germline loops: CDR1 SGHTA, CDR2 FQGTGA. The CDR3 is 16 amino acids. CDR3 sequence reads: CASSLAGGLPLNEQFF. The CDR3 DNA sequence: TGTGCCAGCAGCTTAGCGGGGGGGCTTCCTCTGAATGAGCAGTTCTTC.

V is TRBV18 and J is TRBJ2-3; tentatively, D is TRBD1 (5 bases). Germline values: CDR1 KGHSH, CDR2 LQKENI. This CDR3 has 14 residues. Trimming pared 0 bases from V and 6 bases from J, leaving 10 bases between. CDR3 nucleotide sequence: TGTGCCAGCTCACCACCAGGCAGGGCTGATACGCAGTATTTT. As protein: CASSPPGRADTQYF.

J is TRBJ2-1 and V is TRBV27; D gene unclear. This CDR3 region has 15 residues. Germline V gene data show CDR1 as MNHEY and CDR2 as SMNVEV (reference sequence). The V end was cut by 8 bases, the J end by 5 bases, with 19 bases between. The DNA for the CDR3 is TGTGCCAGCGGCATCTGGTCTCCCGTTAACAATGAGCAGTTCTTC. The encoded protein is CASGIWSPVNNEQFF.

With regard to this clone: Other DNA sequences from this sample encode an identical CDR3 as well. The chain joins TRBV4-1 to TRBJ2-2, with D perhaps matching TRBD2 (6 bases). This CDR3 comprises 14 residues. Germline CDR1 MGHRA, CDR2 YSYEKL. Trimming cost V 1 base and J 4 bases, with 7 bases left between them. CDR3 DNA: TGCGCCAGCAGCCAAGCGGGACTCACCGGGGAGCTGTTTTTT. Translation gives CASSQAGLTGELFF.

The chain couples TRBV7-9 to TRBJ1-1; no reliable D call. CDR3 length: 15 residues. Germline CDR1 is SEHNR and CDR2 is FQNEAQ (reference sequence). The V and J ends lost 4 bases and 4 bases respectively, with 16 bases between them. CDR3 loop: CASSSEEAPFTEAFF. The CDR3 region has the DNA TGTGCCAGCAGCTCAGAGGAGGCCCCGTTCACTGAAGCTTTCTTT.

This chain links TRBV7-9 with TRBJ2-7, with 7 bases lining up with TRBD1. Germline V gene lookup returns CDR1 SEHNR and CDR2 FQNEAQ (reference sequence). Trimming cost V 4 bases and J 5 bases; bases outside gene matches: 5. The CDR3 covers 13 residues. The CDR3 loop reads CASSWPTGDEQYF. DNA of the CDR3: TGTGCCAGCAGCTGGCCCACAGGGGACGAGCAGTACTTC.